These 3 T cell receptor beta chains were all obtained from the same sample, sequenced in a study of cytomegalovirus exposure and HLA in healthy donors. Primers: 60 Vbeta forward and 13 Jbeta reverse. Libraries were prepared by immunoSEQ multiplex PCR; TCRdb keeps only in-frame clonotypes and omits some of them. The sample has roughly 100,000 clones. Sample: PBMCs. These receptors originate from a man between 50 and 59 years old in good health and CMV-seronegative.

This chain uses TRBV7-2 with TRBJ1-1; D is unclear. This CDR3 has 15 amino acids. Germline assignment: CDR1 SGHTA and CDR2 FQGNSA. Trimming stripped 4 bases from V and 1 base from J, with 13 bases between. In nucleotides, the CDR3 is TGTGCCAGCAGCTCCTTGGGCAGACGGAACACTGAAGCTTTCTTT. This sequence encodes CASSSLGRRNTEAFF. Full variable domain (outside the CDR3, taken from reference TRBV7-2 and TRBJ1-1): GAGVSQSPSNKVTEKGKDVELRCDPISGHTALYWYRQSLGQGLEFLIYFQGNSAPDKSGLPSDRFSAERTGGSVSTLTIQRTQQEDSAVYLCASSSLGRRNTEAFFGQGTRLTVV.

The chain employs TRBV11-3 and TRBJ2-1, with 9 bases fitting TRBD2. V dropped 4 bases and J dropped 2; count of bases not matched to a gene: 6. The length of the CDR3 is 16 residues. Germline V gene data show CDR1 as SGHNT and CDR2 as YENEEA. The chain's CDR3 is CASSSLASGAYNEQFF. As DNA, the CDR3 is TGTGCCAGCAGCTCCCTGGCTAGCGGGGCCTACAATGAGCAGTTCTTC. Full variable domain (missing parts from reference TRBV11-3 and TRBJ2-1): EAGVVQSPRYKIIEKKQPVAFWCNPISGHNTLYWYLQNLGQGPELLIRYENEEAVDDSQLPKDRFSAERLKGVDSTLKIQPAELGDSAVYLCASSSLASGAYNEQFFGPGTRLTVL.

The chain couples TRBV9 to TRBJ1-1; unclear D gene. The V and J ends lost 0 bases and 1 base respectively, with 7 bases between them. The CDR3 runs to 14 residues. Germline V gene data show CDR1 as SGDLS and CDR2 as YYNGEE. The CDR3 sequence is CASSVGLENTEAFF. DNA of the CDR3: TGTGCCAGCAGCGTAGGGCTAGAGAACACTGAAGCTTTCTTT.